These 21 T cell receptor beta chains were sequenced from one sample in a study of T cells in Graves' hyperthyroidism and ophthalmopathy. RNA transcripts served as the template for amplifying TCR beta CDR3 regions. First-round RT-PCR with HTBI primers amplified the TCR CDR3 region. TCRdb re-called the multiplex PCR reads through MiXCR, storing one row per CDR3 protein. The table shows fewer than 400,000 distinct CDR3 sequences, with 15% to 19% occurring only once. The material sequenced was blood. The receptors here all came from a woman younger than 35 with Graves' hyperthyroidism that later progressed to Graves' ophthalmopathy.

The table lists this clonotype with a few counts. CDR3 DNA: TGTGCCAGTAGGGGGGCTCGAAAAAATGAGCAGTTCTTC. Its translation: CASRGARKNEQFF. The chain combines TRBV19 with TRBJ2-1; possible D gene TRBD1, 6 bases. Trimming cost V 6 bases and J 7 bases, with 13 bases left between them. This CDR3 has 13 residues. Germline CDR1 is LNHDA and CDR2 is SQIVND (reference sequence).

This clonotype has a handful of counts. The rearrangement links TRBV5-4 to TRBJ2-5; D might be TRBD1 or TRBD2, each matching 6 bases. There are 14 residues in the CDR3. Germline V CDR1 and CDR2: SGHNT, YYREEE (reference sequence). With 5 bases removed from V and 0 bases from J, the gap between germline ends came to 11 bases. In DNA, the CDR3 is TGTGCCAGCAGGGAGGGGGAGAACCAAGAGACCCAGTACTTC. Translating gives CASREGENQETQYF.

This rearrangement joins TRBV19 to TRBJ2-1; D might be TRBD2 (6 bases). From germline, CDR1 is LNHDA and CDR2 SQIVND (reference sequence). Trimming pared 3 bases from V and 10 bases from J, leaving 25 bases between. This CDR3 has 17 residues. The CDR3: CASSMGMEASGDEEQFF. CDR3 in DNA: TGTGCCAGTAGTATGGGTATGGAGGCTTCGGGGGACGAGGAGCAGTTCTTC.

The J gene is TRBJ2-3, the V gene TRBV13, with 10 bases fitting TRBD1. CDR3 size: 16 residues. Germline CDR1 reads PRHDT; CDR2 reads FYEKMQ (reference sequence). With V trimmed by 6 bases and J by 4 bases, 10 bases remained unmatched. CDR3 DNA: TGTGCCAGCAGTCCCACGACAGGGGGCGGGTCAGATACGCAGTATTTT. It translates to CASSPTTGGGSDTQYF.

This clonotype was detected ten times or more. This sequence joins TRBV11-2 and TRBJ2-7; 8 bases are shared with TRBD1. Unmatched junction bases numbered 3, after V lost 5 bases and J lost 6 bases. The CDR3 runs 12 residues. Germline V gene data show CDR1 as SGHAT and CDR2 as FQNNGV. CDR3 nucleotides: TGTGCCAGCAGCCTCGACAGGGGCGAGCAGTACTTC. Its translation: CASSLDRGEQYF.

Here the CDR3 DNA reads TGCGCCAGCAGCCCCAGGGGTTTGGGAGAGACCCAGTACTTC. This sequence encodes CASSPRGLGETQYF. This sequence joins TRBV5-1 and TRBJ2-5; D may be TRBD1 (6 bases). This CDR3 spans 14 amino acids. The V end lost 4 bases, the J end lost 4 bases, and 14 bases lay between the germline ends. Germline V CDR1 and CDR2: SGHRS, YFSETQ.

V gene TRBV12-3 or TRBV12-4 combines with J gene TRBJ1-4; tentatively, D is TRBD1 (6 bases). The CDR3 spans 16 residues. Trimming took off 3 bases at V and 4 bases at J, with 15 bases between the two ends. The CDR3 sequence: CASSFGGGGHNEKLFF. DNA of the CDR3: TGTGCCAGCAGTTTTGGGGGGGGGGGACATAATGAAAAACTGTTTTTT.

In this sample, this clonotype turned up a few times. The chain combines TRBV5-5 with TRBJ2-5, with 7 bases identical to TRBD1. The CDR3 has 13 amino acids. In germline, CDR1 is SGHKS, CDR2 YYEKEE (reference sequence). Losses at the gene ends were 5 bases for V and 5 bases for J; bases not matched to a gene: 6. CDR3 residues: CASRPDRVETQYF. The DNA of the CDR3 is TGTGCCAGCAGACCTGACAGGGTTGAGACCCAGTACTTC.

This clonotype was seen repeatedly, ten times or more. This chain joins TRBV13 and TRBJ2-5; 10 bases line up with TRBD2. The CDR3 covers 15 residues. CDR1 and CDR2 (germline): PRHDT, FYEKMQ (reference sequence). V trimming: 3 bases; J trimming: 2 bases; junction bases outside the gene matches: 3. The CDR3 DNA is TGTGCCAGCAGCTTTGGACTAGCGGAACAAGAGACCCAGTACTTC. Protein: CASSFGLAEQETQYF.

The V call is TRBV19, the J call TRBJ1-4; TRBD1 might be the D (5 bases). CDR1 is LNHDA, CDR2 SQIVND, per germline (reference sequence). The CDR3 totals 15 residues. V gave up 5 bases and J gave up 8 bases, with 18 bases separating them. The CDR3 sequence is CASSPGEGVWEKLFF. CDR3 sequence (DNA): TGTGCCAGTAGTCCGGGAGAAGGGGTGTGGGAAAAACTGTTTTTT.

Many counts were recorded for this clonotype. Mismatch with germline at one junction end may stem from a read error. CDR3 nucleotides: TGCGCCAGCAGCGAAGAAAAGGTTGCTCAGCCCCAGCATTTT. Protein sequence: CASSEEKVAQPQHF. The chain combines TRBV4-1 with TRBJ1-5, with unresolved D. Germline V CDR1 and CDR2: MGHRA, YSYEKL. This CDR3 has 14 residues.

This clonotype was seen only a few times. V gene TRBV6-2 or TRBV6-3 combines with J gene TRBJ1-1; D is uncertain. The CDR3 runs 11 residues. Trimming shortened V by 5 bases and J by 3 bases, and 4 bases separated the two germline ends. CDR1 MNHEY and CDR2 SVGEGT come from the germline V gene. Written as DNA, the CDR3 is TGTGCCAGCAGTCGATACACTGAAGCTTTCTTT. Residues: CASSRYTEAFF.

This clonotype has only a few counts. This chain connects TRBV6-2 or TRBV6-3 to TRBJ1-5; weak D call: TRBD1 (6 bases). There are 14 residues in the CDR3. V was shortened by 2 bases and J by 7 bases, with 12 bases between the two germline ends. The germline gives CDR1 MNHEY, CDR2 SVGEGT. The CDR3 DNA reads as TGTGCCAGCAGTTACGCAGGGGTACGGCAGCCCCAGCATTTT. Protein sequence: CASSYAGVRQPQHF.

This clonotype was seen many times. J is TRBJ1-2 and V is TRBV27; maybe TRBD1 (6 bases). The CDR3 length is 17 residues. V dropped 0 bases and J dropped 5 bases, with 19 bases sitting between them. Germline V gene lookup returns CDR1 MNHEY and CDR2 SMNVEV (reference sequence). In DNA form, the CDR3 reads TGTGCCAGCAGTTTATCTGTAGGGACACCCGAGCGGTATGGCTACACCTTC. It specifies CASSLSVGTPERYGYTF.

The chain uses TRBV28 and TRBJ2-3; 8 bases line up with TRBD2. This CDR3 contains 17 residues. Looked up from germline, CDR1 is MDHEN and CDR2 is SYDVKM. The V gene end was trimmed by 3 bases and the J gene end by 2 bases; junction bases not matched to a gene: 10. The CDR3 loop reads CASSLPAGGRHTDTQYF. CDR3 in DNA: TGTGCCAGCAGTTTGCCCGCGGGGGGACGGCACACAGATACGCAGTATTTT.

The sample holds a few counts of this clonotype. The chain recombines TRBV29-1 with TRBJ2-2; TRBD2 might be the D (7 bases). The length of the CDR3 is 16 residues. Trimming removed 0 bases from V and 3 bases from J, with 14 bases in between. Germline CDR1 SQVTM, CDR2 ANQGSEA. The CDR3 spells CSVEERGEGDTGELFF. CDR3 sequence (DNA): TGCAGCGTTGAAGAAAGGGGGGAGGGGGACACCGGGGAGCTGTTTTTT.

There are many counts of this clonotype. The J gene is TRBJ2-2, the V gene TRBV20-1, with TRBD2 matching 8 bases. The CDR3 is 16 residues long. Germline CDR1 reads DFQATT; CDR2 reads SNEGSKA (reference sequence). V trimming: 6 bases; J trimming: 1 base; junction bases outside the gene matches: 10. The CDR3 loop reads CSANLPAGVNTGELFF. The CDR3 DNA reads as TGCAGTGCCAATCTTCCAGCGGGAGTGAACACCGGGGAGCTGTTTTTT.

Concerning this clonotype: A read error may be the cause here, since a much bigger clone is one base away. The chain has TRBV6-1 and TRBJ2-7; tentatively, D is TRBD2 (5 bases). CDR1 is MNHNS, CDR2 SASEGT, per germline. The CDR3 spans 14 residues. Trimming removed 5 bases at V and 4 bases at J, with 15 bases between. The CDR3, as DNA: TGTGCCAGCAGTCGTAGCCCCGGAGGTTACGAGCAGTACTTC. Its translation is CASSRSPGGYEQYF.

The chain has TRBV20-1 and TRBJ2-7, with 13 bases lining up with TRBD2. With 3 bases clipped from V and 7 bases from J, the junction kept 6 bases outside the gene matches. Germline V gene lookup returns CDR1 DFQATT and CDR2 SNEGSKA (reference sequence). The CDR3 covers 14 residues. The CDR3 DNA is TGCAGTGCTAGGGGGACTAGCGGGGTGGAAGAGCAGTACTTC. Translated: CSARGTSGVEEQYF.

This chain connects TRBV4-1 to TRBJ1-6; D gene uncertain. V gave up 1 base and J gave up 5 bases, with 12 bases separating them. The CDR3 is made up of 16 amino acids. Germline V gene sequence: CDR1 MGHRA, CDR2 YSYEKL. CDR3 loop: CASSQGGRSNNSPLHF. The CDR3 DNA reads as TGCGCCAGCAGCCAAGGTGGCCGATCTAATAATTCACCCCTCCACTTT.

In the case of this clonotype: This may be a read error, as it is one base from a much larger clone. This chain joins TRBV3-1 and TRBJ2-7, with 7 bases identical to TRBD2. The germline V gene has CDR1 LGHDT and CDR2 YNNKEL (reference sequence). CDR3 length: 14 residues. CDR3 in amino acids: CVSSLTSANYEQYF. Written as DNA, the CDR3 is TGTGTCAGCAGCCTCACTAGCGCCAACTACGAGCAGTACTTC.